The clone carrying this T cell receptor (beta chain) showed up just a few times. Its antigen is not known. CDR3 size: 14 residues. Trimming cost V 7 bases and J 6 bases, with 18 bases left between them. Germline lookup yields CDR1 KGHSH and CDR2 LQKENI. This specimen comes from a study of PD-1 blockade in classical Hodgkin lymphoma. TCRdb's table, derived via immunoSEQ multiplex PCR, lists solely in-frame clones and lacks some. Altogether about 43,000 clones are present, 73% being singletons, with the ten largest covering more than 9.5%. Brentuximab vedotin exposure varied among the patients, all of whom had relapsed after autologous stem cell transplantation. Overall study results and limits: By cycle point C4D1, TCR diversity had risen significantly in CD4+ cells (but not CD8+ cells).

Sequenced material: peripheral blood mononuclear cells (PBMCs), taken at baseline. The clonotype originates from a human donor with classical Hodgkin lymphoma. The chain is built from TRBV18 and TRBJ1-1; TRBD1 might be the D (6 bases). The CDR3 DNA follows: TGTGCCAGCTACGGTAGGGGGTGGGGCCCTGAAGCTTTCTTT. Protein: CASYGRGWGPEAFF.